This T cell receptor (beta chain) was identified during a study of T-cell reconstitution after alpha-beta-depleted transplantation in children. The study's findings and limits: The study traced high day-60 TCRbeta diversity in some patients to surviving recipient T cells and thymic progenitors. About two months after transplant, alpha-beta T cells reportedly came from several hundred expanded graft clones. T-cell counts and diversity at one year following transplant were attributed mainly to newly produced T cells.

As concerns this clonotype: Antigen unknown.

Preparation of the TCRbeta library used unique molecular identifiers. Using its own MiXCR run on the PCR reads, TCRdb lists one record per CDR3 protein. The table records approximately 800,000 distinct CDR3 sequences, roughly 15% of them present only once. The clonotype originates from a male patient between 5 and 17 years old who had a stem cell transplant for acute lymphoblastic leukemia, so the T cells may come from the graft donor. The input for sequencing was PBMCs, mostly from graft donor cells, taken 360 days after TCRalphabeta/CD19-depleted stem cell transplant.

CDR3 nucleotide sequence: TGTGCCAGCAGTCCTCAGGATAGGAACACTGAAGCTTTCTTT. Translating it yields CASSPQDRNTEAFF. The V gene is TRBV12-3 or TRBV12-4, the J gene TRBJ1-1; D unclear. Trimming pared 5 bases from V and 1 base from J, leaving 11 bases between. This CDR3 has 14 amino acids.